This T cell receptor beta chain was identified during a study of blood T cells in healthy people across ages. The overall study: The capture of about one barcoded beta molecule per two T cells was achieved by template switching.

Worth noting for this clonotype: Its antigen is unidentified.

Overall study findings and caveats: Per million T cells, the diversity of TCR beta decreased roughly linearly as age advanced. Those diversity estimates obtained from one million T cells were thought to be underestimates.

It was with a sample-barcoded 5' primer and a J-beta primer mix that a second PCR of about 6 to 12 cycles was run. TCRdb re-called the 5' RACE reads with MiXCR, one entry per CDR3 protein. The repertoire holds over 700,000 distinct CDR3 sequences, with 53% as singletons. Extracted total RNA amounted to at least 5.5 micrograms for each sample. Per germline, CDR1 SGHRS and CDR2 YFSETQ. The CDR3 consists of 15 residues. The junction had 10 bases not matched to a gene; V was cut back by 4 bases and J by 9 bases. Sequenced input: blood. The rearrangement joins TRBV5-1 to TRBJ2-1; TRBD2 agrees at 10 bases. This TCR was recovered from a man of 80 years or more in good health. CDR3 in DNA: TGCGCCAGCAGCCTCGGACTAGCGGACGTGGGTGAGCAGTTCTTC. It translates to CASSLGLADVGEQFF.